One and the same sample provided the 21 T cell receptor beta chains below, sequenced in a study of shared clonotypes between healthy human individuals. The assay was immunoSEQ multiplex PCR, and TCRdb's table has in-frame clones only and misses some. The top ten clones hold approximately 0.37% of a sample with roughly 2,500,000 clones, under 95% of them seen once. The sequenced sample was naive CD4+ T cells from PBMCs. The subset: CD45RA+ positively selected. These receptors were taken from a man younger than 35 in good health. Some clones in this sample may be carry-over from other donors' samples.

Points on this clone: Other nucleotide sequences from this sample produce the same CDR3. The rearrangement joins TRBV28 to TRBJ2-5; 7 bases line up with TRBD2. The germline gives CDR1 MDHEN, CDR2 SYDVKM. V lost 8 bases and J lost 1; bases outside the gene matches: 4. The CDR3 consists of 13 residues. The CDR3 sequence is CASRGGGQETQYF. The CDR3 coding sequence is TGTGCCAGCCGGGGCGGGGGCCAAGAGACCCAGTACTTC.

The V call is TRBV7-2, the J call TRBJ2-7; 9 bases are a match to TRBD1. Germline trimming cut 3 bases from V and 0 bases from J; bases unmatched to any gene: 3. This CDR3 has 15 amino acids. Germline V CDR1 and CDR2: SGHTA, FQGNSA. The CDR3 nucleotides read TGTGCCAGCAGCTTTACAGGGGGCGGCTCCTACGAGCAGTACTTC. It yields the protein CASSFTGGGSYEQYF.

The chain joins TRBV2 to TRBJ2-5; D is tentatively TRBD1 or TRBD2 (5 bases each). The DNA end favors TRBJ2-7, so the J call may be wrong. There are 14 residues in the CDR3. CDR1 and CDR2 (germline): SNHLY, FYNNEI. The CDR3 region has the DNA TGTGCCAGCAGTGAACGGGGCAGACCCTACGAGCAGTACTTC. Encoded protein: CASSERGRPYEQYF.

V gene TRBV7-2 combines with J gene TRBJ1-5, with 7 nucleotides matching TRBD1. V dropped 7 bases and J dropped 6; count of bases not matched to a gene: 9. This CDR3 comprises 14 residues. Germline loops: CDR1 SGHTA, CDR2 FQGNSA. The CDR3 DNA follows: TGTGCCAGCAACAAGGGGACAGAGGGTCAGCCCCAGCATTTT. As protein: CASNKGTEGQPQHF.

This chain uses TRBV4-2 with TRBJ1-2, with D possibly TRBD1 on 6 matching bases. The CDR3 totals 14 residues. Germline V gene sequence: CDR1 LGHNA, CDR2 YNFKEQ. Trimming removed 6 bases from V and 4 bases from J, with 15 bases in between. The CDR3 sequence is CASSYGQGTYGYTF. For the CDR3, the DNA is TGTGCCAGCAGTTACGGCCAGGGGACCTATGGCTACACCTTC.

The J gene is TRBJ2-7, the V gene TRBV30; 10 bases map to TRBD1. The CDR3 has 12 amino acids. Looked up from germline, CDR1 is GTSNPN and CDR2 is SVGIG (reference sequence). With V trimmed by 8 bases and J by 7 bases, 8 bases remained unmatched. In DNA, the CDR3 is TGTGCCGGGGGACAGGGGCCTAGGGAGCAGTACTTC. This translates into CAGGQGPREQYF.

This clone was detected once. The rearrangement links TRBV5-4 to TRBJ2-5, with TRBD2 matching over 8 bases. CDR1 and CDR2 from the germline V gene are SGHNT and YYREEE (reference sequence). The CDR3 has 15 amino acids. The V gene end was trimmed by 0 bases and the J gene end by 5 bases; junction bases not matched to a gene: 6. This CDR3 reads CASSLAGPGGETQYF. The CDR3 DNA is TGTGCCAGCAGCTTGGCGGGACCGGGGGGGGAGACCCAGTACTTC.

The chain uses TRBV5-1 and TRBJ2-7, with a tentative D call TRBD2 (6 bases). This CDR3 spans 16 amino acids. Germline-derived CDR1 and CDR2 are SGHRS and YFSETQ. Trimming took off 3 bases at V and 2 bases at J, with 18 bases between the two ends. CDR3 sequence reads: CASSSSTSRTTYEQYF. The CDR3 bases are TGCGCCAGCAGCTCATCTACTAGCAGAACGACCTACGAGCAGTACTTC.

The CDR3 DNA sequence: TGCGCCAGCAGCGGACTGGGACAGAACTATGGCTACACCTTC. This sequence encodes CASSGLGQNYGYTF. The V gene is TRBV5-1, the J gene TRBJ1-2, with TRBD1 identical over 7 bases. The CDR3 consists of 14 residues. Germline V CDR1 and CDR2: SGHRS, YFSETQ. Trimming at V came to 4 bases and at J to 2 bases, leaving 5 bases not matched to a gene.

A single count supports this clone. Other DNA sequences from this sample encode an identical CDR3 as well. The CDR3 protein is CASSVEGNTEAFF. CDR3 bases: TGTGCCAGCAGTGTAGAGGGGAACACTGAAGCTTTCTTT. The J gene is TRBJ1-1, the V gene TRBV6-1; D is ambiguous. The length of the CDR3 is 13 residues. CDR1 is MNHNS, CDR2 SASEGT, per germline. The V end lost 4 bases, the J end lost 1 base, and 7 bases lay between the germline ends.

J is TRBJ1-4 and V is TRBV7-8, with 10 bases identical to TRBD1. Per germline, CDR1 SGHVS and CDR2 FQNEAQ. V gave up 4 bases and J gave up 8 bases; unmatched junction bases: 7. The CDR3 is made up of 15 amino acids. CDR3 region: CASSSTGTGDEKLFF. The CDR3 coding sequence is TGTGCCAGCAGCTCTACCGGGACAGGGGACGAAAAACTGTTTTTT. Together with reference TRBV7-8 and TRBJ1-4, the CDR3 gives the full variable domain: GAGVSQSPRYKVAKRGQDVALRCDPISGHVSLFWYQQALGQGPEFLTYFQNEAQLDKSGLPSDRFFAERPEGSVSTLKIQRTQQEDSAVYLCASSSTGTGDEKLFFGSGTQLSVL.

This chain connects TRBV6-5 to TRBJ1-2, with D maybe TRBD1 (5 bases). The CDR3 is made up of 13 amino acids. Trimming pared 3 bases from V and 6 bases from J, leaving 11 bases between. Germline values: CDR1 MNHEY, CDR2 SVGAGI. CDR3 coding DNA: TGTGCCAGCAGTTATTGGGGGAGTGATGGCTACACCTTC. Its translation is CASSYWGSDGYTF.

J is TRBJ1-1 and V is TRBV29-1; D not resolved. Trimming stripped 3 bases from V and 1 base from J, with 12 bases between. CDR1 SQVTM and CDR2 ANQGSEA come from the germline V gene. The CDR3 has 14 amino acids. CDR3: CSVDTRVSNTEAFF. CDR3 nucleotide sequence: TGCAGCGTTGATACACGGGTTTCGAACACTGAAGCTTTCTTT.

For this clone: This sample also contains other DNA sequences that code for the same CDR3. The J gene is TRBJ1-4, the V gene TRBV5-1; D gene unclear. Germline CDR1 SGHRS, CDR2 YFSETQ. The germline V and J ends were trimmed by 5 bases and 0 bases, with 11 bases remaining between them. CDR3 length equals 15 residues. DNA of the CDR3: TGCGCCAGCAGTCTGGGCCCTGCAACTAATGAAAAACTGTTTTTT. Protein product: CASSLGPATNEKLFF.

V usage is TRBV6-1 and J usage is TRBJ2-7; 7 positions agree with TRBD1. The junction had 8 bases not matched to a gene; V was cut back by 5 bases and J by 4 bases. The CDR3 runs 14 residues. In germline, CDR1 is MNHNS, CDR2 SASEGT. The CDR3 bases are TGTGCCAGCAGTCTCGCGAGACAGGGTTACGAGCAGTACTTC. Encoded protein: CASSLARQGYEQYF.

This CDR3 reads CSVEDGDRANTEAFF. The CDR3 bases are TGCAGCGTTGAAGATGGGGATAGGGCGAACACTGAAGCTTTCTTT. This chain joins TRBV29-1 and TRBJ1-1; no clear D gene. CDR3 size: 15 residues. Trimming stripped 0 bases from V and 1 base from J, with 12 bases between. Germline V gene lookup returns CDR1 SQVTM and CDR2 ANQGSEA.

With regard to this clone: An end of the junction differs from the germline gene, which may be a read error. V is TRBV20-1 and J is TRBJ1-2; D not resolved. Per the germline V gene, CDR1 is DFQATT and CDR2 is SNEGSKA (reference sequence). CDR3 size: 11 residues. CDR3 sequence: CSASSRDTGPF. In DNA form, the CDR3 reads TGCAGTGCTAGCTCCCGTGACACGGGTCCCTTC.

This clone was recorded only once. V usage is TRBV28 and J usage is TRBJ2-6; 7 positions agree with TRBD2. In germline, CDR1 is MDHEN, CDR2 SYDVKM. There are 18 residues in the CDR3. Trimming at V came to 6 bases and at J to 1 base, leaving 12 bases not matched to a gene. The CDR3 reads CASSLRPGLQSGANVLTF. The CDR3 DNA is TGTGCCAGCAGCCTACGGCCGGGACTACAGTCTGGGGCCAACGTCCTGACTTTC.

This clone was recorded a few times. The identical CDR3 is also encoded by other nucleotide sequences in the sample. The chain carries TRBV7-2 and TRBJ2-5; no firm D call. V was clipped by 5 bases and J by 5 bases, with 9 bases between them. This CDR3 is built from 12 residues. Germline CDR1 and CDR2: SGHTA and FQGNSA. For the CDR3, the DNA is TGTGCCAGCAGCCGCCAGAGGGAGACCCAGTACTTC. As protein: CASSRQRETQYF.

Here the CDR3 reads CASSETSGSWNEQFF. The CDR3 DNA sequence: TGCGCCAGCAGCGAAACTAGCGGGAGTTGGAATGAGCAGTTCTTC. The chain couples TRBV5-1 to TRBJ2-1, with 11 bases fitting TRBD2. The CDR3 sequence is 15 residues long. Per germline, CDR1 SGHRS and CDR2 YFSETQ. J gave up 7 bases and V 4 bases, and 7 bases lay outside the gene matches.

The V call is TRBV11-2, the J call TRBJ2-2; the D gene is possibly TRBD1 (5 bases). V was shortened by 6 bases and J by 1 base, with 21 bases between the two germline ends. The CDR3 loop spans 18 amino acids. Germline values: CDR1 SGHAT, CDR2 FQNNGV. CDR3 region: CASSPDRYGRGNTGELFF. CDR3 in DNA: TGTGCCAGCAGTCCAGACAGATACGGGCGCGGGAACACCGGGGAGCTGTTTTTT. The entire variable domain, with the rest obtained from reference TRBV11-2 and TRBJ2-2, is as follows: EAGVAQSPRYKIIEKRQSVAFWCNPISGHATLYWYQQILGQGPKLLIQFQNNGVVDDSQLPKDRFSAERLKGVDSTLKIQPAKLEDSAVYLCASSPDRYGRGNTGELFFGEGSRLTVL.